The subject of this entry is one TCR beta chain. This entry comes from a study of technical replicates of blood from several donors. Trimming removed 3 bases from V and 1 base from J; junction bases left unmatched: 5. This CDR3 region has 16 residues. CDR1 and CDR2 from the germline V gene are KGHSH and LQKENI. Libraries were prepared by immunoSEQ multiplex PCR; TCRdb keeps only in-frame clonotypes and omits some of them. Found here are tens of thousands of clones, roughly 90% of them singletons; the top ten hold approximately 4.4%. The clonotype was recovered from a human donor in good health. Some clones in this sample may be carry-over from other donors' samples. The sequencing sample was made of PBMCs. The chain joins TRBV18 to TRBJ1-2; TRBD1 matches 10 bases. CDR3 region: CASSPSWDRGNYGYTF. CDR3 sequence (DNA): TGTGCCAGCTCACCCTCGTGGGACAGGGGTAACTATGGCTACACCTTC.